This paragraph covers one TCR beta chain sequence. Germline CDR1 SGHRS, CDR2 YFSETQ. The CDR3 has 13 residues. The V gene lost 0 bases and the J gene lost 7 bases, with 10 bases spanning the gap. These data come from a study of blood T cell repertoires in COVID-19. Study-level background: Samples came from the United States, Italy and Spain, spanning acute and convalescent COVID-19. From T cells, B-cell-depleted T cells, or PBMCs came the material, which was cDNA or gDNA.

Original methodology: Amplification of reference gene primers was used by the study to estimate nucleated cell counts. The method was immunoSEQ multiplex PCR; TCRdb's version includes in-frame clones alone and lacks a portion of them. From that table come the V and J calls and clone size; the DNA was used to work out D and trimming. There are 100,000 to 120,000 clones in the sample; around three quarters occur only once, and more than 7.5% lies in the top ten. The specimen was peripheral blood. V is TRBV5-1 and J is TRBJ1-2, with a weak D call TRBD1 (6 bases). The clonotype was recovered from a woman aged 55-70 years with acute or convalescent COVID-19. For the CDR3, the DNA is TGCGCCAGCAGCTTGGGACAGGCCAGTGGCTACACCTTC. It encodes CASSLGQASGYTF. The full variable domain, rest sourced from reference TRBV5-1 and TRBJ1-2, is KAGVTQTPRYLIKTRGQQVTLSCSPISGHRSVSWYQQTPGQGLQFLFEYFSETQRNKGNFPGRFSGRQFSNSRSEMNVSTLELGDSALYLCASSLGQASGYTFGSGTRLTVV.